This entry features one T cell receptor (beta chain) sequence. This table comes from immunoSEQ multiplex PCR, and its TCRdb copy is limited to in-frame clones, with some not included. This sample has approximately 200,000 clones, with about 90% found just once. The data were obtained in a study of blood T cell repertoires in COVID-19. The receptor's source is a man aged 40-55 years with active or convalescent COVID-19. The sequenced sample was peripheral blood.

The CDR3 coding sequence is TGTGCCAGCAGCTTATCCCCCGAGGAAGCTTTCTTT. Its translation is CASSLSPEEAFF. The rearrangement uses TRBV13 and TRBJ1-1; D ambiguous. V gave up 2 bases and J gave up 8 bases, with 9 bases separating them. The CDR3 runs 12 residues. CDR1 and CDR2 (germline): PRHDT, FYEKMQ (reference sequence).